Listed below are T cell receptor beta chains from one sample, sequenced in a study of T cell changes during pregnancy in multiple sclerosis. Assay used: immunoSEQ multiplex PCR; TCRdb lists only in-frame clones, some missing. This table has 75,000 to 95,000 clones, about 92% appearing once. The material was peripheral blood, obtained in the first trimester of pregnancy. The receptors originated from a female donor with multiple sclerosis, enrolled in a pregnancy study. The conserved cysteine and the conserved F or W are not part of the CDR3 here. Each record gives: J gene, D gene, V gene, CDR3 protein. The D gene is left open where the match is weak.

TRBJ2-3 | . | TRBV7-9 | ASSWARTDTQY
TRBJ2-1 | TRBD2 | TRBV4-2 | ASSQALVAGVNEQF
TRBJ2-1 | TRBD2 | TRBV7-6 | ASSEGLAGYNEQF
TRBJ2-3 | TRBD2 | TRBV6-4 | ASSPLAGGTDTQY
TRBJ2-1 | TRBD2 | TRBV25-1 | ASSQSGTKNEQF
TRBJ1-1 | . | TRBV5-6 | ASSWYEGKHTEAF
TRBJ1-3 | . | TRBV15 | ATSSEQGSGNTIY
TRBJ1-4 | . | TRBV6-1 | ASSEAARTTNEKLF
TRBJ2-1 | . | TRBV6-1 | ASSDPDNEQF
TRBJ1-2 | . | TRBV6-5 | ASSYSLPGQEIGYT
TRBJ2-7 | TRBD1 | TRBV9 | ASSVGDRGAYEQY
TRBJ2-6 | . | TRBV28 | ASIDRTYSGANVLT
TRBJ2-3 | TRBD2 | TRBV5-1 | ASSLRTSGGTDTQY
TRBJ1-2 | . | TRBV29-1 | SVEGSTVYGYT
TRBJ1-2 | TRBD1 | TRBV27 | ASRDTGGGYGYT
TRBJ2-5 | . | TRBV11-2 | ASNSIGGAETQY
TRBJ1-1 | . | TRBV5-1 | ASSLWQGTEAF
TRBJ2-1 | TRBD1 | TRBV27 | ASRRGTGPYNEQF
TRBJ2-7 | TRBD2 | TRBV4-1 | ASSQVAKDLLLAGVNEQY
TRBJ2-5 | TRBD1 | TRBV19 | ASSAWTGTNPETQY
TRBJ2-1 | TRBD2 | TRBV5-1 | ASSLTSGLYNEQF
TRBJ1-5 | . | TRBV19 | ASSSDSPSRPQH
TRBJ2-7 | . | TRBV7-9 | ASSPPSSYEQY
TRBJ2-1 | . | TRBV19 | ASSIDVGAGRAFSPSYNEQF
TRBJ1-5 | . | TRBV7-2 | ASSPSGGNQPQH
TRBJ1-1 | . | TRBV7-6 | ASSKAEGRTEAF
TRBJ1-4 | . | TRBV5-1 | ASSFTGPTNEKLF
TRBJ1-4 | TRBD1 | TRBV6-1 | ASRGQGTREKLF
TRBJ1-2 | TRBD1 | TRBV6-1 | ASTEALGQFYGYT
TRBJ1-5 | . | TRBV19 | ASRPDFLPQPQH
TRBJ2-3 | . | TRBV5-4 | ASSLEAGRSTDTQY
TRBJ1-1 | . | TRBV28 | ASSLGVGGEAF
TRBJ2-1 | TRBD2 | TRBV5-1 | ASSLKGSGSGAGEQF
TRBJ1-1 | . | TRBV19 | ASSTGTEAF
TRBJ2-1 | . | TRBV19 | ASSGRLSYNEQF
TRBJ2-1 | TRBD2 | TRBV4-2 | ASSQDGGGSSYNEQF
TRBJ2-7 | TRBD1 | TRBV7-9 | ASRSSGTGGSYEQY
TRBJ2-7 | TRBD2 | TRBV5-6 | ASSSGLGSYEQY
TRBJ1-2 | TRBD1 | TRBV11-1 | ASSYGQGHSYGYT
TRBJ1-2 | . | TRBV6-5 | ASSLGRDYGYT
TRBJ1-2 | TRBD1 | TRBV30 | AWGQGASFGYT
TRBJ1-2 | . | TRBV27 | ASSFTGGADYGYT
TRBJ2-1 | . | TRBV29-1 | SVEVPSIFGPF
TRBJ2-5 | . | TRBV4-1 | ASSQGRRETQY
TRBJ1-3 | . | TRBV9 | ASSPRVSSGNTIY
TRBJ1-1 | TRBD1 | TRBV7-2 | ASSLGVGGAFQAF
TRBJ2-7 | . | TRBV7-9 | ASSPQTVYEQY
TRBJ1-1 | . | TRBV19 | ASSVDRPSTEAF
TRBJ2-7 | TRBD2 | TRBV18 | ASSPSTGGNEQY
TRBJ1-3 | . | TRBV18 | ASSRNQGLSGNTIY
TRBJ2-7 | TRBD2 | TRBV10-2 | ASSEPSGRGVYEQY
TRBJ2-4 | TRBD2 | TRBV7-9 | ASSWLREGPYIQY
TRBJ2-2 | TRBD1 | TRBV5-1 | ASSFGQGVYTGELF